This T cell receptor beta chain is from a study of control samples from healthy donors and cancer patients. This CDR3 comprises 16 residues. Germline V gene data show CDR1 as SGHTA and CDR2 as FQGNSA. The V end was cut by 5 bases, the J end by 5 bases, with 18 bases between. Data came from immunoSEQ multiplex PCR; TCRdb stores just in-frame clones and leaves some out. The sample has about 100,000 clones, roughly 79% seen once. The source is a man in his late teens or twenties in good health. The sample comprised blood. The J gene is TRBJ2-2, the V gene TRBV7-2, with unresolved D. In DNA form, the CDR3 reads TGTGCCAGCAGCCTTCTTCGCGACTTGTCTACCGGGGAGCTGTTTTTT. Encoded protein: CASSLLRDLSTGELFF. Based on the CDR3 plus reference TRBV7-2 and TRBJ2-2, the full variable domain is GAGVSQSPSNKVTEKGKDVELRCDPISGHTALYWYRQSLGQGLEFLIYFQGNSAPDKSGLPSDRFSAERTGGSVSTLTIQRTQQEDSAVYLCASSLLRDLSTGELFFGEGSRLTVL.